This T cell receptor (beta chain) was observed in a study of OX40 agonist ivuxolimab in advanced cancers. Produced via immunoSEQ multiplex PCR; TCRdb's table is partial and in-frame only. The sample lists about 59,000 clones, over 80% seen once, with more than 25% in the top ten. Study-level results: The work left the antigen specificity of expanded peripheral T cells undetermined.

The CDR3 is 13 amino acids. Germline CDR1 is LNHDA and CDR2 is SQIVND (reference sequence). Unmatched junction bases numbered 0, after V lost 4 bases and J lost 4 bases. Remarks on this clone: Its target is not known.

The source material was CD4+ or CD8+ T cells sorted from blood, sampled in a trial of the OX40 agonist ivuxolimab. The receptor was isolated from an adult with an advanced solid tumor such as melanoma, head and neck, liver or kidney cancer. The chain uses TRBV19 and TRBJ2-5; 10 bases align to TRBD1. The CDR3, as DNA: TGTGCCAGTAGTAGGGACAGGGGAGAGACCCAGTACTTC. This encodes CASSRDRGETQYF. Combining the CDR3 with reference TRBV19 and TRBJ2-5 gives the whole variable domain DGGITQSPKYLFRKEGQNVTLSCEQNLNHDAMYWYRQDPGQGLRLIYYSQIVNDFQKGDIAEGYSVSREKKESFPLTVTSAQKNPTAFYLCASSRDRGETQYFGPGTRLLVL.